The clone carrying this T cell receptor (beta chain) was observed at least ten times. Its target is unknown. Looked up from germline, CDR1 is LGHNA and CDR2 is YSLEER. The ends lost 3 bases at V and 1 base at J; junction bases unmatched: 5. The CDR3 loop spans 16 amino acids. Unsorted libraries were prepared from 2 million PBMCs that had been stored at -80 C. The data were obtained in a study of neurological immune-mediated disorders. The method for making cDNA was 5'RACE, and it used 10-nucleotide random UMIs. Per sequencing run, 15-18 subjects together gave over 190 million TCR-beta sequences. A single record per CDR3 protein comes from TCRdb applying MiXCR to the 5' RACE reads. The data show almost 85,000 distinct CDR3 sequences, approximately 2.4% seen once. Findings and limits, study-wide: For the multiple sclerosis repertoire cluster, an association with any clinical or MRI feature was absent.

Sequencing used PBMCs. This TCR came from a woman aged 25 to 39 with multiple sclerosis. V usage is TRBV4-3 and J usage is TRBJ2-5; TRBD2 matches 10 bases. Here the CDR3 reads CASSHRLAGAQETQYF. CDR3 DNA sequence: TGCGCCAGCAGCCACAGACTAGCGGGCGCCCAAGAGACCCAGTACTTC.